Below, 28 T cell receptor beta chains from the same sample are listed, as sequenced in a study of cytomegalovirus exposure and HLA in healthy donors. Researchers ran the PCR with 60 Vbeta and 13 Jbeta primers. Using immunoSEQ multiplex PCR, the repertoire was profiled, and TCRdb retains in-frame clones only, with some absent. Of over 85,000 clones in the sample, about 72% were seen once. The sequencing input was PBMCs. The source is a man aged 30-40 years in good health and CMV-seronegative.

This chain joins TRBV14 and TRBJ1-2; D uncertain. The CDR3 totals 13 residues. Per the germline V gene, CDR1 is SGHDN and CDR2 is FVKESK. Between the trimmed V and J ends, which lost 1 base and 8 bases, there was a span of 11 bases. CDR3 sequence: CASSQVDVGGYTF. DNA of the CDR3: TGTGCCAGCAGCCAAGTTGATGTCGGGGGCTACACCTTC.

V usage is TRBV9 and J usage is TRBJ2-1; the match to TRBD2 covers 11 bases. Looked up from germline, CDR1 is SGDLS and CDR2 is YYNGEE. The CDR3 covers 15 residues. V lost 3 bases, J lost 4 bases, and 3 bases stayed unmatched. The CDR3 is CASSAVAGGYNEQFF. CDR3 coding DNA: TGTGCCAGCAGCGCGGTAGCGGGGGGGTACAATGAGCAGTTCTTC.

V and J are TRBV11-3 and TRBJ2-7, with TRBD1 matching over 8 bases. Looked up from germline, CDR1 is SGHNT and CDR2 is YENEEA. The junction had 4 bases not matched to a gene; V was cut back by 4 bases and J by 2 bases. This CDR3 region has 14 residues. In nucleotides, the CDR3 is TGTGCCAGCAGCTCCTCGGGACAGGCCTACGAGCAGTACTTC. Its protein is CASSSSGQAYEQYF.

This sequence joins TRBV19 and TRBJ2-6; D perhaps matches TRBD1 (6 bases). CDR3 length equals 20 residues. Germline V gene sequence: CDR1 LNHDA, CDR2 SQIVND (reference sequence). V shed 2 bases and J shed 3 bases, with 23 bases lying between them. The CDR3 spells CASSITGSGVRPSGANVLTF. CDR3 nucleotide sequence: TGTGCCAGTAGTATAACAGGGTCCGGCGTACGACCCAGTGGGGCCAACGTCCTGACTTTC. Filled out from reference TRBV19 and TRBJ2-6, the complete variable domain reads DGGITQSPKYLFRKEGQNVTLSCEQNLNHDAMYWYRQDPGQGLRLIYYSQIVNDFQKGDIAEGYSVSREKKESFPLTVTSAQKNPTAFYLCASSITGSGVRPSGANVLTFGAGSRLTVL.

CDR3 loop: CAWNRGAAGEQYF. The CDR3 region has the DNA TGTGCCTGGAATCGGGGGGCCGCGGGCGAGCAGTACTTC. The chain carries TRBV30 and TRBJ2-7; a weak D match, TRBD2 (7 bases). Trimming shortened V by 4 bases and J by 6 bases, and 16 bases separated the two germline ends. The CDR3 loop spans 13 amino acids. CDR1 is GTSNPN and CDR2 is SVGIG in the germline V gene (reference sequence).

CDR3 region: CAISVGPLIGTDTQYF. The CDR3 DNA sequence: TGTGCCATCTCCGTTGGCCCTCTGATCGGCACAGATACGCAGTATTTT. The V and J genes are TRBV7-9 and TRBJ2-3; D is undetermined. The CDR3 spans 16 residues. V gave up 10 bases and J gave up 1 base, with 21 bases separating them. CDR1 SEHNR and CDR2 FQNEAQ come from the germline V gene (reference sequence). Full variable domain (outside the CDR3, taken from reference TRBV7-9 and TRBJ2-3): DTGVSQNPRHKITKRGQNVTFRCDPISEHNRLYWYRQTLGQGPEFLTYFQNEAQLEKSRLLSDRFSAERPKGSFSTLEIQRTEQGDSAMYLCAISVGPLIGTDTQYFGPGTRLTVL.

The J gene is TRBJ1-1, the V gene TRBV28, with D unresolved. Trimming pared 7 bases from V and 0 bases from J, leaving 15 bases between. The CDR3 loop spans 15 amino acids. Looked up from germline, CDR1 is MDHEN and CDR2 is SYDVKM. CDR3 nucleotides: TGTGCCAGCACCGTGGCGGGAAGACTGAACACTGAAGCTTTCTTT. Its translation: CASTVAGRLNTEAFF.

This chain links TRBV10-3 with TRBJ1-1, with TRBD1 as a possible D gene (6 bases). The V end lost 1 base, the J end lost 3 bases, and 12 bases lay between the germline ends. The CDR3 runs to 15 residues. CDR1 ENHRY and CDR2 SYGVKD come from the germline V gene. The CDR3 DNA reads as TGTGCCATCAGTGAGTACAGGGTGGAGGACACTGAAGCTTTCTTT. It specifies CAISEYRVEDTEAFF.

The J gene is TRBJ2-7, the V gene TRBV4-1; the match to TRBD2 covers 7 bases. The length of the CDR3 is 15 residues. Germline CDR1 MGHRA, CDR2 YSYEKL. J lost 0 bases, V lost 0 bases, and 2 bases had no gene match. This CDR3 reads CASSQDRGDSYEQYF. For the CDR3, the DNA is TGCGCCAGCAGCCAAGACCGGGGGGACTCCTACGAGCAGTACTTC.

The V and J genes are TRBV9 and TRBJ2-1; D might be TRBD1 (6 bases). Germline V gene data show CDR1 as SGDLS and CDR2 as YYNGEE. The V end was cut by 0 bases, the J end by 2 bases, with 9 bases between. This CDR3 comprises 15 residues. Here the CDR3 reads CASSVAGQPYNEQFF. CDR3 coding DNA: TGTGCCAGCAGCGTAGCAGGACAGCCCTACAATGAGCAGTTCTTC. The full variable domain, completed using reference TRBV9 and TRBJ2-1, is DSGVTQTPKHLITATGQRVTLRCSPRSGDLSVYWYQQSLDQGLQFLIQYYNGEERAKGNILERFSAQQFPDLHSELNLSSLELGDSALYFCASSVAGQPYNEQFFGPGTRLTVL.

The chain uses TRBV19 and TRBJ2-1, with 11 bases that match TRBD1. J was trimmed by 7 bases and V by 4 bases; bases with no gene match: 3. The germline V gene encodes CDR1 LNHDA and CDR2 SQIVND (reference sequence). This CDR3 spans 14 amino acids. For the CDR3, the DNA is TGTGCCAGTAGTACGTGGGACAGGGGGAATGAGCAGTTCTTC. Protein sequence: CASSTWDRGNEQFF. Together with reference TRBV19 and TRBJ2-1, the CDR3 gives the full variable domain: DGGITQSPKYLFRKEGQNVTLSCEQNLNHDAMYWYRQDPGQGLRLIYYSQIVNDFQKGDIAEGYSVSREKKESFPLTVTSAQKNPTAFYLCASSTWDRGNEQFFGPGTRLTVL.

This clone was picked up a small number of times. This chain links TRBV4-2 with TRBJ2-7; the match to TRBD1 covers 7 bases. CDR1 LGHNA and CDR2 YNFKEQ come from the germline V gene. The CDR3 extends over 17 amino acids. Trimming took 4 bases from V and 2 from J; bases not matched to a gene: 14. The CDR3 sequence is CASSPRIPGTAAYEQYF. CDR3 DNA: TGTGCCAGCAGCCCCCGTATCCCCGGGACAGCCGCCTACGAGCAGTACTTC.

V and J are TRBV11-2 and TRBJ2-7; possible D gene TRBD1, 5 bases. Germline loops: CDR1 SGHAT, CDR2 FQNNGV. Trimming took off 0 bases at V and 3 bases at J, with 6 bases between the two ends. This CDR3 is built from 13 residues. CDR3 nucleotide sequence: TGTGCCAGCAGCTTAGACAGGGACTACGAGCAGTACTTC. Its protein product is CASSLDRDYEQYF. Supplemented by reference TRBV11-2 and TRBJ2-7, the full variable domain reads EAGVAQSPRYKIIEKRQSVAFWCNPISGHATLYWYQQILGQGPKLLIQFQNNGVVDDSQLPKDRFSAERLKGVDSTLKIQPAKLEDSAVYLCASSLDRDYEQYFGPGTRLTVT.

V is TRBV4-1 and J is TRBJ1-5; D might be TRBD1 (6 bases). The CDR3 has 16 residues. Germline V gene data show CDR1 as MGHRA and CDR2 as YSYEKL. Trimming stripped 8 bases from V and 3 bases from J, with 20 bases between. The CDR3 is CASAITPDSYNQPQHF. The CDR3 region has the DNA TGCGCCAGCGCAATAACTCCGGACAGTTACAATCAGCCCCAGCATTTT.

The chain employs TRBV29-1 and TRBJ1-2; no reliable D call. Trimming left V 0 bases short and J 4 bases short, with 12 bases between. Germline CDR1 SQVTM, CDR2 ANQGSEA. This CDR3 comprises 14 residues. The CDR3 coding sequence is TGCAGCGTTGAAGATGGGAGGGCAGTCTATGGCTACACCTTC. Translating it yields CSVEDGRAVYGYTF.

The rearrangement joins TRBV5-6 to TRBJ2-7; a weak D match, TRBD2 (6 bases). V was cut by 3 bases and J by 2 bases, with 15 bases left in between. The CDR3 covers 15 residues. CDR1 and CDR2 from the germline V gene are SGHDT and YYEEEE. The CDR3 region is CASSSGVRVTYEQYF. The CDR3 DNA sequence: TGTGCCAGCAGCTCGGGAGTCAGGGTTACCTACGAGCAGTACTTC.

The chain employs TRBV15 and TRBJ2-1, with 11 nucleotides matching TRBD2. The CDR3 consists of 16 residues. The V gene end was trimmed by 0 bases and the J gene end by 8 bases; junction bases not matched to a gene: 6. Germline V gene lookup returns CDR1 LNHNV and CDR2 YYDKDF (reference sequence). CDR3 in DNA: TGTGCCACCAGCAGAGATGGTAGCGGGAGGGCCTATGAGCAGTTCTTC. Protein: CATSRDGSGRAYEQFF.

This chain joins TRBV7-2 and TRBJ2-7, with TRBD1 matching 10 bases. Germline V gene data show CDR1 as SGHTA and CDR2 as FQGNSA. This CDR3 region has 16 residues. Germline trimming cut 0 bases from V and 3 bases from J; bases unmatched to any gene: 5. The CDR3 is CASSLAGQGRLYEQYF. Written as DNA, the CDR3 is TGTGCCAGCAGCTTAGCGGGACAGGGGCGACTCTACGAGCAGTACTTC. The complete variable domain, with remaining parts taken from reference TRBV7-2 and TRBJ2-7, reads GAGVSQSPSNKVTEKGKDVELRCDPISGHTALYWYRQSLGQGLEFLIYFQGNSAPDKSGLPSDRFSAERTGGSVSTLTIQRTQQEDSAVYLCASSLAGQGRLYEQYFGPGTRLTVT.

The gene calls are TRBV19 and TRBJ1-4; no clear D gene. V was clipped by 2 bases and J by 5 bases, with 12 bases between them. Per the germline V gene, CDR1 is LNHDA and CDR2 is SQIVND (reference sequence). CDR3 length: 15 amino acids. CDR3 residues: CASSILGGGNEKLFF. CDR3 coding DNA: TGTGCCAGTAGTATACTAGGCGGAGGGAATGAAAAACTGTTTTTT.

Only a few counts were recorded for this clone. This chain joins TRBV7-2 and TRBJ1-5; a weak D match, TRBD1 (5 bases). CDR1 is SGHTA, CDR2 FQGNSA, per germline. The CDR3 is made up of 15 amino acids. Trimming stripped 2 bases from V and 7 bases from J, with 15 bases between. Here the CDR3 DNA reads TGTGCCAGCAGCTTACAATTGGTTTCAGGGCAGCCCCAGCATTTT. Its translation: CASSLQLVSGQPQHF.

The chain has TRBV27 and TRBJ1-2; D is unclear. Per the germline V gene, CDR1 is MNHEY and CDR2 is SMNVEV (reference sequence). Trimming left V 11 bases short and J 7 bases short, with 14 bases between. The CDR3 length is 11 residues. CDR3 coding DNA: TGTGCCGTCCTGGGAGAGGGTGGCTACACCTTC. Encoded protein: CAVLGEGGYTF.

The V gene is TRBV5-4, the J gene TRBJ2-6; D might be TRBD2 (6 bases). The germline CDR1 and CDR2 sequences are SGHNT and YYREEE (reference sequence). Trimming took off 1 base at V and 0 bases at J, with 17 bases between the two ends. There are 19 residues in the CDR3. CDR3 sequence: CASSLLRTGADSGANVLTF. Here the CDR3 DNA reads TGTGCCAGCAGCTTGCTGAGAACGGGAGCCGACTCTGGGGCCAACGTCCTGACTTTC.

The J gene is TRBJ1-2, the V gene TRBV5-1; D gene unclear. V dropped 2 bases and J dropped 7 bases, with 12 bases sitting between them. Germline CDR1 and CDR2: SGHRS and YFSETQ. CDR3 length equals 13 residues. The CDR3 loop is CASSLSRIGGYTF. In DNA, the CDR3 is TGCGCCAGCAGCTTATCCAGGATCGGTGGCTACACCTTC.

CDR3 sequence: CASSYRGASGSETQYF. CDR3 coding DNA: TGTGCCAGCAGTTACCGCGGGGCTAGCGGGTCAGAGACCCAGTACTTC. The chain employs TRBV6-5 and TRBJ2-5; 8 bases line up with TRBD2. The junction had 9 bases not matched to a gene; V was cut back by 2 bases and J by 4 bases. Germline V CDR1 and CDR2: MNHEY, SVGAGI. CDR3 length: 16 residues.

The J gene is TRBJ1-3, the V gene TRBV7-7, with D possibly matching TRBD1 (6 bases). CDR3 length: 14 residues. V lost 5 bases to trimming and J lost 3 bases, with 11 bases between them. Germline V gene data show CDR1 as SSHAT and CDR2 as FNYEAQ (reference sequence). As DNA, the CDR3 is TGTGCCAGCAGCCCGAACAGGGATGGAAACACCATATATTTT. Protein: CASSPNRDGNTIYF.

Details on this clone: The junction shows a germline mismatch at one end, possibly a read error. J is TRBJ2-7 and V is TRBV18; 7 bases line up with TRBD2. This CDR3 is built from 15 residues. Germline V gene sequence: CDR1 KGHSH, CDR2 LQKENI. DNA of the CDR3: TGTGCCAGCTCACAAGCCGGGACTACCTCCAACGAGCAGTACTTC. This gives the protein CASSQAGTTSNEQYF.

The CDR3 protein is CASQTPNQPQHF. The DNA for the CDR3 is TGTGCCAGTCAGACACCTAATCAGCCCCAGCATTTT. The J gene is TRBJ1-5, the V gene TRBV2; no definite D call. CDR1 and CDR2 from the germline V gene are SNHLY and FYNNEI. CDR3 length: 12 residues. Trimming removed 9 bases at V and 4 bases at J, with 10 bases between.

Turning to this clone: Other DNA sequences in the same sample also yield this CDR3. The chain links TRBV29-1 to TRBJ1-4, with D perhaps TRBD1 (5 bases). The CDR3 length is 14 residues. V was trimmed by 2 bases and J by 5 bases, leaving 12 bases between them. CDR1 and CDR2 (germline): SQVTM, ANQGSEA. The CDR3 protein is CSVEKDKTNEKLFF. The CDR3 DNA is TGCAGCGTTGAAAAGGACAAGACAAATGAAAAACTGTTTTTT.